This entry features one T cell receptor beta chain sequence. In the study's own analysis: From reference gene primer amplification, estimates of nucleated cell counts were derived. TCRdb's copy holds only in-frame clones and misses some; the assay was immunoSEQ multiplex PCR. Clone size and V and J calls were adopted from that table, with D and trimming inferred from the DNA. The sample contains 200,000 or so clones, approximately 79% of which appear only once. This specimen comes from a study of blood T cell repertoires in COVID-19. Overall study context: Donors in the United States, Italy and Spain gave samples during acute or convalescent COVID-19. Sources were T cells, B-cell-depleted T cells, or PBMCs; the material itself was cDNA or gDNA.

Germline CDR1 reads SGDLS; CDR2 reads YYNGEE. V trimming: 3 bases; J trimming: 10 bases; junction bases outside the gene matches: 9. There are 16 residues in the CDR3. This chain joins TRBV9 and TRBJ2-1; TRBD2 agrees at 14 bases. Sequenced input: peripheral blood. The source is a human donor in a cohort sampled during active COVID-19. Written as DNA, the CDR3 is TGTGCCAGCAGCGGAGAGGGACTAGCGGGAGTAAGAGAGCAGTTCTTC. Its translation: CASSGEGLAGVREQFF.